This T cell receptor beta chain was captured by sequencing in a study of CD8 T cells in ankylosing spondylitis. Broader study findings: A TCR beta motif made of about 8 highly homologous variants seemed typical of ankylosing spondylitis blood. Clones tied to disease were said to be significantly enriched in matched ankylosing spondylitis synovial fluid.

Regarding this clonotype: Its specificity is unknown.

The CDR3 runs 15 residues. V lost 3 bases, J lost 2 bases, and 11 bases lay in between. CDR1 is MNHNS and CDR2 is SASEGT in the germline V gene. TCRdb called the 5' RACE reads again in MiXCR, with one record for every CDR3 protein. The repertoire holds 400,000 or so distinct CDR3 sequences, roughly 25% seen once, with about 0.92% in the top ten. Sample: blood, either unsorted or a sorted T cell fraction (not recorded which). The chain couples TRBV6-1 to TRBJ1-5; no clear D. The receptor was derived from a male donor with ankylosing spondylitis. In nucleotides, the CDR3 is TGTGCCAGCAGTGACCCTGGGTTCGGCAATCAGCCCCAGCATTTT. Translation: CASSDPGFGNQPQHF.